The 9 T cell receptor beta chains given below trace back to one sample, sequenced in a study of quantifying T cell responses using KT2 cells. Study context: Reverse transcription used primers in the TCR alpha and beta constant regions.

Each cDNA got a UMI-containing oligo ligated at its 3' end. The first PCR ran three to four cycles with an equimolar RC1.1 and RC1.2 beta primer mix. MiXCR, applied by TCRdb to the UMI-ligation and nested PCR reads, yields one record per CDR3 protein. In the table there are about 53,000 distinct CDR3 sequences, 10% to 15% of which are singletons. The sequencing input was PBMCs spiked with cells of the T cell clone KT2. Every receptor here comes from a human donor.

V gene TRBV27 combines with J gene TRBJ2-5; D remains ambiguous. The CDR3 covers 15 residues. V was shortened by 2 bases and J by 1 base, with 11 bases between the two germline ends. Germline CDR1 and CDR2: MNHEY and SMNVEV (reference sequence). The DNA for the CDR3 is TGTGCCAGCAGTTTAAAGGCAGCCTTCCAAGAGACCCAGTACTTC. It encodes CASSLKAAFQETQYF.

This clonotype was counted ten times or more. This chain connects TRBV7-3 to TRBJ2-1, with D unresolved. Per germline, CDR1 SGHTA and CDR2 FQGTGA. The CDR3 covers 16 residues. V was shortened by 1 base and J by 0 bases, with 10 bases between the two germline ends. The CDR3 nucleotides are TGTGCCAGCAGCTTAATGGCCACAAGCTCCTACAATGAGCAGTTCTTC. It specifies CASSLMATSSYNEQFF.

This clonotype was detected a few times. The gene calls are TRBV2 and TRBJ2-7; possible D gene TRBD2, 5 bases. V was cut by 6 bases and J by 6 bases, with 18 bases left in between. The CDR3 runs 14 residues. Germline values: CDR1 SNHLY, CDR2 FYNNEI. DNA of the CDR3: TGTGCCAGCAGGAGGGTGGTTGGTCCGGCCGAGCAGTACTTC. Encoded protein: CASRRVVGPAEQYF.

The J gene is TRBJ2-2, the V gene TRBV2, with 8 bases that match TRBD2. This CDR3 is 15 amino acids long. J gave up 3 bases and V 7 bases, and 7 bases lay outside the gene matches. Germline-derived CDR1 and CDR2 are SNHLY and FYNNEI. The DNA of the CDR3 is TGTGCCAGCACTGTGTCTAGCGGGCACACCGGGGAGCTGTTTTTT. Amino acid sequence: CASTVSSGHTGELFF. The full variable domain, its missing parts supplied by reference TRBV2 and TRBJ2-2, is EPEVTQTPSHQVTQMGQEVILRCVPISNHLYFYWYRQILGQKVEFLVSFYNNEISEKSEIFDDQFSVERPDGSNFTLKIRSTKLEDSAMYFCASTVSSGHTGELFFGEGSRLTVL.

This clonotype was seen repeatedly, ten times or more. The V and J genes are TRBV20-1 and TRBJ2-7, with D maybe TRBD1 (6 bases). V gave up 2 bases and J gave up 3 bases, with 14 bases separating them. This CDR3 is built from 14 residues. CDR1 and CDR2 (germline): DFQATT, SNEGSKA (reference sequence). CDR3 coding DNA: TGCAGTGCTAGATCCACGACAGGCGTCTACGAGCAGTACTTC. It codes for CSARSTTGVYEQYF.

This clonotype was seen at least ten times. This sequence joins TRBV27 and TRBJ1-2; D unclear. V lost 0 bases and J 4 bases, leaving 12 bases between the germline ends. Germline loops: CDR1 MNHEY, CDR2 SMNVEV (reference sequence). The CDR3 runs to 15 residues. CDR3 protein: CASSLSRAELYGYTF. Here the CDR3 DNA reads TGTGCCAGCAGTTTATCGAGGGCAGAGCTCTATGGCTACACCTTC.

This clonotype was seen ten or more times. The chain combines TRBV18 with TRBJ2-6; unclear D gene. Germline V gene data show CDR1 as KGHSH and CDR2 as LQKENI. The CDR3 spans 16 residues. V shed 5 bases and J shed 0 bases, with 11 bases lying between them. Written as DNA, the CDR3 is TGTGCCAGCTCAGGTCAACCGCCCTCTGGGGCCAACGTCCTGACTTTC. It encodes CASSGQPPSGANVLTF.

Ten or more counts support this clonotype. The chain couples TRBV3-1 to TRBJ1-1, with TRBD1 as a possible D gene (6 bases). The CDR3 sequence is 15 residues long. Germline CDR1 is LGHDT and CDR2 is YNNKEL (reference sequence). Trimming took off 2 bases at V and 3 bases at J, with 13 bases between the two ends. CDR3 coding DNA: TGTGCCAGCAGCCAAACTCTACAGGGCTACACTGAAGCTTTCTTT. Protein sequence: CASSQTLQGYTEAFF.

This clonotype came up a few times. Germline is not matched at one junction end, which may reflect a read error. This chain uses TRBV7-2 with TRBJ1-6; 7 nucleotides line up with TRBD1. The CDR3 loop spans 16 amino acids. From germline, CDR1 is SGHTA and CDR2 FQGNSA. CDR3 nucleotides: TGTGCCAGCAGCTCAACAAACAGGGGAGGTAATTCGCCCCTCCACTTT. Amino acid sequence: CASSSTNRGGNSPLHF.